The next 28 T cell receptor beta chains were all read from a single sample in a study of Ad26.COV2.S vaccination and SARS-CoV-2 variants. Treatment here: some 20 received Ad26.COV2.S at low or high dose, single or two shots; 5 received placebo; per-sample allocation not given. After the first vaccine or placebo injection, samples were drawn on day 63. Measured with immunoSEQ multiplex PCR; TCRdb has only the in-frame clones, and not every one. The repertoire consists of fewer than 800,000 clones, with 70% to 90% occurring once and the leading ten covering approximately 1.5%. This specimen consisted of peripheral blood, obtained in a trial of Ad26.COV2.S vaccine versus placebo. These receptors were obtained from a person between 18 and 65 years old who received the Ad26.COV2.S COVID-19 vaccine or a placebo.

The chain combines TRBV9 with TRBJ2-1; 8 nucleotides agree with TRBD2. CDR3 length: 14 residues. The trim removed 4 bases at V and 7 bases at J, leaving 7 bases unmatched. Per the germline V gene, CDR1 is SGDLS and CDR2 is YYNGEE. The CDR3 loop is CASSLTTSENEQFF. The CDR3 region has the DNA TGTGCCAGCAGCCTGACGACTAGCGAAAATGAGCAGTTCTTC. Using reference TRBV9 and TRBJ2-1 for the parts outside the CDR3, the full variable domain is DSGVTQTPKHLITATGQRVTLRCSPRSGDLSVYWYQQSLDQGLQFLIQYYNGEERAKGNILERFSAQQFPDLHSELNLSSLELGDSALYFCASSLTTSENEQFFGPGTRLTVL.

The CDR3 region has the DNA TGTGCCAGCAGTCTCCATGCAACTAATGAAAAACTGTTTTTT. Its protein product is CASSLHATNEKLFF. This sequence joins TRBV6-5 and TRBJ1-4; D is ambiguous. CDR3 length: 14 amino acids. V was cut by 5 bases and J by 0 bases, with 7 bases left in between. Germline-derived CDR1 and CDR2 are MNHEY and SVGAGI.

This clone has only one observation. The genes are TRBV4-2 and TRBJ2-5; D unclear. V lost 4 bases to trimming and J lost 5 bases, with 20 bases between them. Germline V gene lookup returns CDR1 LGHNA and CDR2 YNFKEQ. The CDR3 runs 16 residues. In DNA, the CDR3 is TGTGCCAGCAGCCCTGACGCCTCTCGGTGGTCGGAGACCCAGTACTTC. Residues: CASSPDASRWSETQYF.

Written as DNA, the CDR3 is TGTGCCAGCAGCTGGGACAGGGACCAGCCCCAGCATTTT. Translation: CASSWDRDQPQHF. The rearrangement links TRBV7-2 to TRBJ1-5; the match to TRBD1 covers 9 bases. The CDR3 loop spans 13 amino acids. CDR1 and CDR2 (germline): SGHTA, FQGNSA. J gave up 7 bases and V 4 bases, and 2 bases lay outside the gene matches.

V gene TRBV29-1 combines with J gene TRBJ1-2; D gene ambiguous. In germline, CDR1 is SQVTM, CDR2 ANQGSEA. V was clipped by 4 bases and J by 4 bases, with 10 bases between them. This CDR3 comprises 12 residues. The DNA for the CDR3 is TGCAGCGTTGGGGAGGTTGCCTATGGCTACACCTTC. It translates to CSVGEVAYGYTF.

The gene calls are TRBV6-5 and TRBJ2-1, with TRBD1 identical over 9 bases. CDR1 is MNHEY and CDR2 is SVGAGI in the germline V gene. This CDR3 has 14 residues. The ends lost 5 bases at V and 8 bases at J; junction bases unmatched: 7. Here the CDR3 DNA reads TGTGCCAGCAGTCCGTGGACAGGGGAGGATGAGCAGTTCTTC. Amino acids: CASSPWTGEDEQFF.

V is TRBV30 and J is TRBJ1-1, with a tentative D call TRBD1 (5 bases). The V gene's germline CDR1 is GTSNPN and CDR2 SVGIG (reference sequence). Trimming stripped 1 base from V and 6 bases from J, with 15 bases between. This CDR3 contains 14 residues. CDR3: CAWSERTGAAEAFF. The CDR3 coding sequence is TGTGCCTGGAGTGAACGAACAGGAGCGGCTGAAGCTTTCTTT.

V is TRBV20-1 and J is TRBJ1-1; no definite D call. Germline lookup yields CDR1 DFQATT and CDR2 SNEGSKA (reference sequence). This CDR3 contains 11 residues. Trimming removed 4 bases at V and 3 bases at J, with 6 bases between. The CDR3 DNA follows: TGCAGTGCTATCCCTTACACTGAAGCTTTCTTT. Translating gives CSAIPYTEAFF.

The count of this clone is one. Other DNA sequences in the same sample also yield this CDR3. The chain employs TRBV15 and TRBJ2-2; no definite D call. Trimming took 1 base from V and 6 from J, leaving 3 bases between them. Germline-derived CDR1 and CDR2 are LNHNV and YYDKDF (reference sequence). There are 12 residues in the CDR3. The CDR3 sequence: CATSRVAGELFF. For the CDR3, the DNA is TGTGCCACCAGCAGAGTGGCCGGGGAGCTGTTTTTT.

The chain links TRBV7-2 to TRBJ2-1; D perhaps matches TRBD1 (5 bases). Trimming stripped 0 bases from V and 2 bases from J, with 8 bases between. Germline CDR1 SGHTA, CDR2 FQGNSA. The CDR3 runs to 15 residues. The CDR3 loop reads CASSLAQGTYNEQFF. Here the CDR3 DNA reads TGTGCCAGCAGCTTAGCGCAGGGTACCTACAATGAGCAGTTCTTC.

The chain carries TRBV3-1 (or the pseudogene TRBV3-2) and TRBJ2-5, with 12 nucleotides matching TRBD2. CDR1 is LGHDT, CDR2 YNNKEL, per germline (reference sequence). This CDR3 contains 17 residues. V was clipped by 2 bases and J by 5 bases; unmatched bases: 9. The CDR3: CASSQPTSGGGMETQYF. In DNA form, the CDR3 reads TGTGCCAGCAGCCAACCGACTAGCGGGGGTGGTATGGAGACCCAGTACTTC.

This clone was found once. The chain recombines TRBV18 with TRBJ1-3; perhaps TRBD1 as D (6 bases). Germline V gene data show CDR1 as KGHSH and CDR2 as LQKENI. V lost 2 bases, J lost 6 bases, and 14 bases lay in between. The length of the CDR3 is 15 residues. The CDR3 DNA follows: TGTGCCAGCTCACCAATGGGGGGCGCCGAAAACACCATATATTTT. Amino acid sequence: CASSPMGGAENTIYF.

This clone was detected only once. The chain employs TRBV19 and TRBJ1-5; 9 bases align to TRBD1. The germline CDR1 and CDR2 sequences are LNHDA and SQIVND (reference sequence). The CDR3 has 13 residues. Losses at the gene ends were 5 bases for V and 8 bases for J; bases not matched to a gene: 4. CDR3 region: CASSAQGAKPQHF. DNA for the CDR3: TGTGCCAGTAGTGCACAGGGGGCGAAGCCCCAGCATTTT.

Concerning this clone: The same CDR3 can be traced to other DNA sequences in this sample. V usage is TRBV5-4 and J usage is TRBJ2-7; no clear D gene. From germline, CDR1 is SGHNT and CDR2 YYREEE (reference sequence). This CDR3 has 13 residues. Trimming pared 0 bases from V and 7 bases from J, leaving 11 bases between. The CDR3 loop is CASSLDRAGEQYF. CDR3 DNA: TGTGCCAGCAGCTTGGATAGGGCTGGAGAGCAGTACTTC.

This rearrangement joins TRBV2 to TRBJ1-2, with D perhaps matching TRBD1 (5 bases). The V end was cut by 6 bases, the J end by 4 bases, with 15 bases between. The CDR3 has 14 amino acids. Germline lookup yields CDR1 SNHLY and CDR2 FYNNEI. The CDR3: CASRVQGEFYGYTF. CDR3 in DNA: TGTGCCAGCAGGGTACAAGGGGAGTTCTATGGCTACACCTTC. Together with reference TRBV2 and TRBJ1-2, the CDR3 gives the full variable domain: EPEVTQTPSHQVTQMGQEVILRCVPISNHLYFYWYRQILGQKVEFLVSFYNNEISEKSEIFDDQFSVERPDGSNFTLKIRSTKLEDSAMYFCASRVQGEFYGYTFGSGTRLTVV.

The J gene is TRBJ2-7, the V gene TRBV6-5; D perhaps matches TRBD1 (6 bases). V lost 0 bases, J lost 1 base, and 10 bases lay in between. This CDR3 spans 15 amino acids. Germline-derived CDR1 and CDR2 are MNHEY and SVGAGI. This CDR3 is CASSYSPGQSYEQYF. CDR3 bases: TGTGCCAGCAGTTACTCTCCGGGACAATCCTACGAGCAGTACTTC.

This clone occurred once. The chain combines TRBV29-1 with TRBJ2-1; D unresolved. V lost 1 base and J lost 0, with 13 bases in between. CDR1 is SQVTM, CDR2 ANQGSEA, per germline. This CDR3 region has 16 residues. CDR3 amino acids: CSVEGVKLSSYNEQFF. The CDR3 nucleotides are TGCAGCGTTGAAGGTGTTAAACTGAGCTCCTACAATGAGCAGTTCTTC.

The V call is TRBV4-2, the J call TRBJ1-5; 7 bases fit TRBD1. The CDR3 extends over 15 amino acids. Unmatched junction bases numbered 5, after V lost 0 bases and J lost 6 bases. The V gene's germline CDR1 is LGHNA and CDR2 YNFKEQ. This CDR3 reads CASSQDWGDSQPQHF. CDR3 nucleotides: TGTGCCAGCAGCCAAGATTGGGGGGACAGTCAGCCCCAGCATTTT.

The chain joins TRBV15 to TRBJ2-2, with 10 bases that match TRBD2. The CDR3 has 16 amino acids. Unmatched junction bases numbered 13, after V lost 8 bases and J lost 7 bases. CDR1 and CDR2 (germline): LNHNV, YYDKDF (reference sequence). CDR3 nucleotide sequence: TGTGCCACCGAGGTCGGAGCGGGGGGGCGAAGCGGGGAGCTGTTTTTT. This translates into CATEVGAGGRSGELFF.

This clone was found once. The CDR3 sequence is CASGTYQRGTDTQYF. The CDR3 DNA reads TGCGCCAGCGGGACTTATCAACGGGGCACAGATACGCAGTATTTT. J is TRBJ2-3 and V is TRBV5-1, with D possibly being TRBD2 (6 bases). The germline V and J ends were trimmed by 7 bases and 1 base, with 16 bases remaining between them. The CDR3 has 15 residues. CDR1 is SGHRS, CDR2 YFSETQ, per germline.

The CDR3 protein is CASSWSGRAELTYEQYF. The CDR3 DNA reads TGTGCCAGCAGTTGGAGCGGGAGGGCCGAATTAACCTACGAGCAGTACTTC. This sequence joins TRBV27 and TRBJ2-7; TRBD2 matches 10 bases. The trim removed 4 bases at V and 2 bases at J, leaving 11 bases unmatched. Germline V gives CDR1 MNHEY, CDR2 SMNVEV (reference sequence). The CDR3 totals 17 residues.

The chain is built from TRBV18 and TRBJ1-1; D possibly corresponds to TRBD1 (5 bases). In germline, CDR1 is KGHSH, CDR2 LQKENI. The CDR3 covers 15 residues. Between the trimmed V and J ends, which lost 3 bases and 2 bases, there was a span of 13 bases. CDR3 protein: CASSPARQTNTEAFF. The CDR3 DNA reads as TGTGCCAGCTCACCCGCGCGACAGACTAACACTGAAGCTTTCTTT.

The rearrangement uses TRBV3-1 (or the pseudogene TRBV3-2) and TRBJ1-4; no firm D call. V was shortened by 4 bases and J by 5 bases, with 11 bases between the two germline ends. Per the germline V gene, CDR1 is LGHDT and CDR2 is YNNKEL (reference sequence). This CDR3 spans 14 amino acids. CDR3 bases: TGTGCCAGCAGCCCCAGACCCAGCAATGAAAAACTGTTTTTT. It is translated as CASSPRPSNEKLFF.

The chain has TRBV21-1 and TRBJ2-7; TRBD1 is the table's D call and was not checked against the DNA. TRBV21-1 is annotated as a pseudogene. The CDR3 sequence is 17 residues long. Written as DNA, the CDR3 is TGTGCCAGCAGTCTCACTCCCGGGACAGGGGGCTGCTACGAGCAGTACTTC. Translated, it gives CASSLTPGTGGCYEQYF.

This clone was seen a single time. The V call is TRBV19, the J call TRBJ2-5; D possibly uses TRBD1 or TRBD2 (5 bases each). The germline V gene has CDR1 LNHDA and CDR2 SQIVND (reference sequence). This CDR3 has 15 amino acids. V was pared by 5 bases and J by 4 bases, with 17 bases between. CDR3 sequence: CASSSGARGGETQYF. The CDR3, as DNA: TGTGCCAGTAGTTCCGGGGCTCGCGGTGGAGAGACCCAGTACTTC.

The rearrangement links TRBV30 to TRBJ1-4; the D is unclear. From germline, CDR1 is GTSNPN and CDR2 SVGIG (reference sequence). V gave up 0 bases and J gave up 10 bases, with 6 bases separating them. The CDR3 is made up of 11 amino acids. CDR3 in amino acids: CAWSVTPKLFF. As DNA, the CDR3 is TGTGCCTGGAGTGTAACTCCAAAACTGTTTTTT. Full variable domain (missing parts from reference TRBV30 and TRBJ1-4): SQTIHQWPATLVQPVGSPLSLECTVEGTSNPNLYWYRQAAGRGLQLLFYSVGIGQISSEVPQNLSASRPQDRQFILSSKKLLLSDSGFYLCAWSVTPKLFFGSGTQLSVL.

The J gene is TRBJ1-2, the V gene TRBV7-9; 8 bases match TRBD1. The CDR3 is made up of 15 amino acids. V was clipped by 4 bases and J by 1 base; unmatched bases: 5. Germline values: CDR1 SEHNR, CDR2 FQNEAQ (reference sequence). In DNA, the CDR3 is TGTGCCAGCAGCTCGCAGGGGGCGGGTAACTATGGCTACACCTTC. Its protein product is CASSSQGAGNYGYTF.

The chain links TRBV20-1 to TRBJ2-3; 8 nucleotides align to TRBD2. Germline V gene lookup returns CDR1 DFQATT and CDR2 SNEGSKA (reference sequence). The trim removed 3 bases at V and 0 bases at J, leaving 5 bases unmatched. CDR3 length: 15 amino acids. The CDR3 here is CSASGERGSTDTQYF. DNA for the CDR3: TGCAGTGCTAGTGGTGAGCGGGGGAGCACAGATACGCAGTATTTT.